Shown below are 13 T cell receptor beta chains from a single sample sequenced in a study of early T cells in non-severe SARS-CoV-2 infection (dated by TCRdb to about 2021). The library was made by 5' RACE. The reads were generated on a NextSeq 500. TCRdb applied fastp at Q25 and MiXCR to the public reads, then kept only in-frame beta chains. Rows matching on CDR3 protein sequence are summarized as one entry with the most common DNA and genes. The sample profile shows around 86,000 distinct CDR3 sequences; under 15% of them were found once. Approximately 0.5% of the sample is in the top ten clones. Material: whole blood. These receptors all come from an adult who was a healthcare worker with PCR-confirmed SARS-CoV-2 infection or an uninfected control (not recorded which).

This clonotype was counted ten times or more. The CDR3: CASSLRADTYNSPLHF. CDR3 DNA: TGTGCCAGCAGCTTGCGTGCAGATACTTATAATTCACCCCTCCACTTT. The genes are TRBV5-5 and TRBJ1-6; D is unresolved. V was pared by 1 base and J by 4 bases, with 12 bases between. Per the germline V gene, CDR1 is SGHKS and CDR2 is YYEKEE (reference sequence). The CDR3 extends over 16 amino acids.

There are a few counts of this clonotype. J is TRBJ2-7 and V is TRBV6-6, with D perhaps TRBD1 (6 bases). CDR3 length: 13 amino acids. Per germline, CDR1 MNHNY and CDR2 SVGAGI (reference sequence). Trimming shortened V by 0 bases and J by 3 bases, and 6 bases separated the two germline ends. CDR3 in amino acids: CASSYSTGYEQYV. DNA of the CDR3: TGTGCCAGCAGTTACTCGACAGGCTACGAGCAGTACGTC.

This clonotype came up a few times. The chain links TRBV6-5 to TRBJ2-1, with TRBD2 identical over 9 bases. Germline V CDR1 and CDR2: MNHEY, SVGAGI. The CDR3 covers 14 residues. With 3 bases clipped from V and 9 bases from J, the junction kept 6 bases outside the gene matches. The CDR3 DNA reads TGTGCCAGCAGTTATAGGCCTAGCGGGGCTGAGCAGTTCTTC. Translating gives CASSYRPSGAEQFF.

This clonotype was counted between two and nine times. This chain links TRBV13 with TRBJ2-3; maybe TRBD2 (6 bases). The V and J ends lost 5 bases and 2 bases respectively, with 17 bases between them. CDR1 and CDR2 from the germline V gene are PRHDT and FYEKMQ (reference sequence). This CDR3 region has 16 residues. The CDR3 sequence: CASSAVGSPNTDTQYF. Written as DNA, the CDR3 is TGTGCCAGCAGCGCCGTCGGGAGCCCGAACACAGATACGCAGTATTTT.

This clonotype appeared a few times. The CDR3 sequence: CASSQAVQGLDTQYF. The DNA for the CDR3 is TGTGCCAGCAGCCAAGCGGTCCAGGGTTTAGATACGCAGTATTTT. The chain has TRBV4-2 and TRBJ2-3; D is perhaps TRBD1 (5 bases). The CDR3 is made up of 15 amino acids. Germline V gene data show CDR1 as LGHNA and CDR2 as YNFKEQ. V shed 1 base and J shed 5 bases, with 13 bases lying between them.

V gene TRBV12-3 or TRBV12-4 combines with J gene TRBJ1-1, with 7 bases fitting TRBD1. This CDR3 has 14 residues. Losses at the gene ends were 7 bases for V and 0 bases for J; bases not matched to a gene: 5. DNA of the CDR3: TGTGCCAGCACTCCGACAGGGATGAACACTGAAGCTTTCTTT. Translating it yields CASTPTGMNTEAFF.

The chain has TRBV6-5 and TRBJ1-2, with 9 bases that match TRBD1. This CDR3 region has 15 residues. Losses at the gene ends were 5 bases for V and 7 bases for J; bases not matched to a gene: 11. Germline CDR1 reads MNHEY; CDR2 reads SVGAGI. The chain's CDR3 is CASSTTGQGFVGYTF. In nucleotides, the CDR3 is TGTGCCAGCAGTACTACGGGACAGGGCTTTGTTGGCTACACCTTC.

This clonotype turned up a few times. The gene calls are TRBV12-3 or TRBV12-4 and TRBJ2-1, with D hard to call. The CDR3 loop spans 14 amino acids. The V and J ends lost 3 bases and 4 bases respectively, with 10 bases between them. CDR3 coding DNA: TGTGCCAGCAGTTTCGGTCTTGCATACAATGAGCAGTTCTTC. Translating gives CASSFGLAYNEQFF.

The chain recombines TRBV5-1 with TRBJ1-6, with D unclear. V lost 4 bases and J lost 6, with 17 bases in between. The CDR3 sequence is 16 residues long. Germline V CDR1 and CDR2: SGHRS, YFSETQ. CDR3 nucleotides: TGCGCCAGCAGCCCGGACCGGATCGCCCGTAATTCACCCCTCCACTTT. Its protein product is CASSPDRIARNSPLHF.

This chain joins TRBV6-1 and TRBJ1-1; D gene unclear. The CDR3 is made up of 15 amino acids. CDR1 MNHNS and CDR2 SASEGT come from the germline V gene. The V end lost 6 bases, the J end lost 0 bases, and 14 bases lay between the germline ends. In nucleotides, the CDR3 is TGTGCCAGCAGAAAAGGGTTCTCGATGAACACTGAAGCTTTCTTT. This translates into CASRKGFSMNTEAFF.

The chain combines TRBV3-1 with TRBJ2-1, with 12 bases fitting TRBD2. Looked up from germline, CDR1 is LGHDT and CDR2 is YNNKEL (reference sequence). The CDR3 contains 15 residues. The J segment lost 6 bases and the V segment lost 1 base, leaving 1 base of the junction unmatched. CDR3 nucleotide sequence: TGTGCCAGCAGCCAAGGACTAGCGGGGGCCAATGAGCAGTTCTTC. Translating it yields CASSQGLAGANEQFF.

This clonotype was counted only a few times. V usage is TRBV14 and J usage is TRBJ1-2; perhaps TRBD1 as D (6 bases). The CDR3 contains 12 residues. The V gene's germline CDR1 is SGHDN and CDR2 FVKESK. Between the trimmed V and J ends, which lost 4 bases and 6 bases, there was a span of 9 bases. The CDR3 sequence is CASSLYRDGYTF. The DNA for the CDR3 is TGTGCCAGCAGCCTTTACAGGGATGGCTACACCTTC.

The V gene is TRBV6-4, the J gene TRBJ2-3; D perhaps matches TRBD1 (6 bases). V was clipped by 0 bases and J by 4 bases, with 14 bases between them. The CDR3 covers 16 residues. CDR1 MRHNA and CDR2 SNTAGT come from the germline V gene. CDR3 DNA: TGTGCCAGCAGTGACTCGCCAGCCAGGGGATCAGATACGCAGTATTTT. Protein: CASSDSPARGSDTQYF.